This T cell receptor (beta chain) was retrieved from a study of human T cells and chemical hapten exposure. Study context: Recorded diagnoses among the mostly female patients were alopecia areata, totalis or universalis. Study findings and constraints: High-frequency TCRs, those above 1 in 1000, stayed the same after DPC sensitization. Relative to controls, expanded TCRs formed significantly more large CDR3 similarity clusters.

CDR3 length: 14 amino acids. The V gene's germline CDR1 is SGHRS and CDR2 YFSETQ. V shed 5 bases and J shed 1 base, with 12 bases lying between them. In TCRdb, the RACE reads were re-called with MiXCR into one record per CDR3 protein. The sample lists about 99,000 distinct CDR3 sequences; 9.5% to 15% were seen once. Documented time point: patch test 1, 2 weeks after DPC sensitization. Treatment in this sample: therapeutic diphenylcyclopropenone sensitization with weekly scalp DPC. Suited to DPC and affected by alopecia, the donors ranged from 18 to 70 years old. This clonotype was observed a few times. Its antigen is undetermined.

The receptor was isolated from a woman in her thirties or forties with alopecia areata. Some clones in this sample may be carry-over from other donors' samples. The sequenced sample was whole blood, obtained in connection with sensitization to the hapten diphenylcyclopropenone (DPC). The chain joins TRBV5-1 to TRBJ1-1, with D possibly matching TRBD1 (5 bases). CDR3 residues: CASREDGANTEAFF. In DNA, the CDR3 is TGCGCCAGCAGGGAGGACGGGGCGAACACTGAAGCTTTCTTT.